Listed below are T cell receptor beta chains from one sample, sequenced in a study of blood T cell repertoires in COVID-19. TCRdb's table, derived via immunoSEQ multiplex PCR, lists solely in-frame clones and lacks some. The table shows about 190,000 clones, with roughly 90% occurring only once. Sequencing was carried out using peripheral blood. The receptors were sampled from a man aged 50 or older with acute or convalescent COVID-19. CDR3s include the opening cysteine and the closing phenylalanine or tryptophan. D genes are given only for firm matches. Size tells how often a clone was seen (once, few, many) or the class of an expanded clone, and some rows leave it out.

abundance,j_gene,v_gene,d_gene,CDR3aa,CDR3nt
once,TRBJ1-1,TRBV7-2,-,CASSLTQGGEAFF,TGTGCCAGCAGCTTAACACAGGGCGGTGAAGCTTTCTTT
-,TRBJ1-4,TRBV7-3,-,CASSLQGSGEKLFF,TGTGCCAGCAGCCTCCAGGGCTCGGGTGAAAAACTGTTTTTT
-,TRBJ1-3,TRBV4-1,-,CASSQDMASGNTIYF,TGCGCCAGCAGCCAAGATATGGCTAGTGGAAACACCATATATTTT
-,TRBJ2-3,TRBV13,-,CASSTRGSTDTQYF,TGTGCCAGCAGCACTCGCGGCAGCACAGATACGCAGTATTTT
few,TRBJ2-1,TRBV12-3/TRBV12-4,-,CASSLSATQRFF,TGTGCCAGCAGTTTAAGCGCGACGCAGCGGTTCTTC
-,TRBJ1-3,TRBV29-1,-,CSVLQGISGNTIYF,TGCAGCGTTCTACAGGGTATTTCTGGAAACACCATATATTTT
-,TRBJ2-1,TRBV28,-,CASSLSRNEQFF,TGTGCCAGCAGTTTATCCAGGAATGAGCAGTTCTTC
-,TRBJ1-4,TRBV28,-,CASSLRTPGNEKLFF,TGTGCCAGCAGTTTACGGACCCCGGGGAATGAAAAACTGTTTTTT
few,TRBJ2-1,TRBV6-5,-,CASSFVSGEQFF,TGTGCCAGCAGCTTCGTCTCGGGTGAGCAGTTCTTC
-,TRBJ2-1,TRBV18,TRBD2,CASSPRTSGSNEQFF,TGTGCCAGCTCACCTCGGACTAGCGGGAGCAATGAGCAGTTCTTC
-,TRBJ1-2,TRBV6-5,TRBD1,CASSYSGTGGYGYTF,TGTGCCAGCAGTTACTCGGGGACAGGGGGCTATGGCTACACCTTC
-,TRBJ1-3,TRBV12-3/TRBV12-4,-,CASSRSGNTIYF,TGTGCCAGCAGTCGCTCTGGAAACACCATATATTTT
-,TRBJ1-1,TRBV19,TRBD1,CASSIGQGSSEAFF,TGTGCCAGTAGTATCGGACAGGGAAGCTCTGAAGCTTTCTTT
-,TRBJ2-4,TRBV7-2,-,CASSTTGRGNIQYF,TGTGCCAGCAGCACCACAGGGAGGGGAAACATTCAGTACTTC
-,TRBJ2-1,TRBV24-1,TRBD1,CATSDFRGGSHNEQFF,TGTGCCACCAGTGATTTTCGAGGGGGCAGCCACAATGAGCAGTTCTTC
-,TRBJ2-1,TRBV5-5,-,CASSSPWDSVYNEQFF,TGTGCCAGCAGCTCACCCTGGGACTCCGTCTACAATGAGCAGTTCTTC
-,TRBJ1-3,TRBV3-1/TRBV3-2,-,CASTSDGSSGNTIYF,TGTGCCAGCACCTCGGACGGGAGCTCTGGAAACACCATATATTTT
-,TRBJ2-7,TRBV7-2,TRBD2,CASSRGVREGSYEQYF,TGTGCCAGCAGCAGAGGGGTGCGGGAGGGCTCCTACGAGCAGTACTTC
few,TRBJ2-5,TRBV7-2,-,CASSPSHYSQRETQYF,TGTGCCAGCAGCCCCTCTCACTATTCCCAGAGGGAGACCCAGTACTTC
-,TRBJ2-5,TRBV6-2/TRBV6-3,-,CASSFYTPAETQYF,TGTGCCAGCAGTTTTTACACTCCAGCGGAGACCCAGTACTTC
-,TRBJ1-6,TRBV5-1,-,CASSEGRLPLHF,TGCGCCAGCAGCGAGGGTCGGTTACCCCTCCACTTT
-,TRBJ2-6,TRBV11-2,-,CASSPPGAGANVLTF,TGTGCCAGCAGTCCACCAGGGGCTGGGGCCAACGTCCTGACTTTC
-,TRBJ2-7,TRBV24-1,-,CATSDGPREQYF,TGTGCCACCAGTGACGGTCCTCGCGAGCAGTACTTC
-,TRBJ2-1,TRBV19,TRBD2,CASSAAGGSYNEQFF,TGTGCCAGTAGTGCAGCGGGAGGGTCTTACAATGAGCAGTTCTTC
-,TRBJ1-1,TRBV7-6,-,CASSLDRANTEAFF,TGTGCCAGCAGCTTAGACAGGGCCAACACTGAAGCTTTCTTT
-,TRBJ1-5,TRBV2,-,CASSEGTSSNQPQHF,TGTGCCAGCAGTGAAGGGACAAGTAGCAATCAGCCCCAGCATTTT
-,TRBJ2-1,TRBV30,-,CAWSSGSSSYNEQFF,TGTGCCTGGAGTAGCGGCAGCAGCTCCTACAATGAGCAGTTCTTC
-,TRBJ2-5,TRBV29-1,-,CSVRGFGKTLETQYF,TGCAGCGTCCGGGGGTTCGGCAAGACATTAGAGACCCAGTACTTC
-,TRBJ1-4,TRBV4-3,-,CASSQDFRPEKKLFF,TGCGCCAGCAGCCAAGATTTCAGGCCTGAAAAAAAACTGTTTTTT
-,TRBJ2-3,TRBV27,TRBD2,CASIPKGLAGGRVDTQYF,TGTGCCAGCATACCTAAGGGACTAGCGGGAGGGCGGGTAGATACGCAGTATTTT
-,TRBJ1-6,TRBV11-2,-,CASSLDLGRDSPLHF,TGTGCCAGCAGCTTAGATCTGGGGAGAGATTCACCCCTCCACTTT
-,TRBJ2-1,TRBV25-1,-,CASIPAERVDRPYNEQFF,TGTGCCAGCATCCCCGCCGAACGGGTCGACAGACCCTACAATGAGCAGTTCTTC
-,TRBJ1-1,TRBV7-9,-,CASSLVQMLPEAFF,TGTGCCAGCAGCTTAGTACAGATGTTACCTGAAGCTTTCTTT
-,TRBJ1-2,TRBV28,TRBD1,CASSTGTGTYGYTF,TGTGCCAGCAGTACCGGGACAGGGACCTATGGCTACACCTTC
-,TRBJ2-5,TRBV29-1,-,CSVPTDTQETQYF,TGCAGCGTTCCGACGGACACCCAAGAGACCCAGTACTTC
-,TRBJ1-5,TRBV30,TRBD1,CAWSSGRGPGLGEPQHF,TGTGCCTGGAGTTCGGGAAGGGGGCCGGGGTTAGGAGAGCCCCAGCATTTT
-,TRBJ2-5,TRBV9,TRBD2,CASSAGTSGGDQETQYF,TGTGCCAGCAGCGCGGGGACTAGCGGGGGGGACCAAGAGACCCAGTACTTC
-,TRBJ2-5,TRBV9,TRBD1,CASSVGQQETQYF,TGTGCCAGCAGCGTGGGACAGCAAGAGACCCAGTACTTC
few,TRBJ1-1,TRBV4-2,TRBD1,CASSQGQGALNTEAFF,TGTGCCAGCAGCCAAGGACAGGGGGCCCTGAACACTGAAGCTTTCTTT
-,TRBJ2-2,TRBV7-9,-,CASAGLLITGELFF,TGTGCCAGCGCGGGACTTCTAATTACCGGGGAGCTGTTTTTT